The 9 T cell receptor beta chains below all came from one sample that was sequenced in a study of blood T cell repertoires in COVID-19. This table comes from immunoSEQ multiplex PCR, and its TCRdb copy is limited to in-frame clones, with some not included. The table includes just over 250,000 clones, 88% detected once. The sequenced material came from peripheral blood. These receptor sequences come from a man aged 60 to 75 who had recovered from COVID-19.

The rearrangement links TRBV21-1 to TRBJ1-1. TRBV21-1 is marked as a pseudogene. The CDR3 contains 16 residues. CDR3 bases: TGTGCCAGCAGCAATTGGAGCAGGAGGTCGGACACTGAAGCTTTCTTT. It encodes CASSNWSRRSDTEAFF.

The rearrangement uses TRBV6-2 or TRBV6-3 and TRBJ1-5; 12 positions agree with TRBD1. This CDR3 comprises 19 residues. Trimming at V came to 6 bases and at J to 1 base, leaving 13 bases not matched to a gene. Germline loops: CDR1 MNHEY, CDR2 SVGEGT. The CDR3, as DNA: TGTGCCAGCAGCTTTGCCGGGACAGGGGGCCGGATCAGCAATCAGCCCCAGCATTTT. Amino acid sequence: CASSFAGTGGRISNQPQHF.

The V call is TRBV5-6, the J call TRBJ2-1; a possible D gene is TRBD2 (5 bases). The germline gives CDR1 SGHDT, CDR2 YYEEEE. V was trimmed by 1 base and J by 9 bases, leaving 11 bases between them. The CDR3 sequence is 13 residues long. The CDR3 here is CASSLWTETEQFF. The CDR3 DNA follows: TGTGCCAGCAGCTTGTGGACTGAGACTGAGCAGTTCTTC.

The chain employs TRBV9 and TRBJ2-3; 10 nucleotides match TRBD1. The germline V gene encodes CDR1 SGDLS and CDR2 YYNGEE. The length of the CDR3 is 16 residues. V trimming: 1 base; J trimming: 5 bases; junction bases outside the gene matches: 7. The CDR3 loop is CASSVPDRGHGDTQYF. Written as DNA, the CDR3 is TGTGCCAGCAGCGTACCAGACAGGGGGCATGGAGATACGCAGTATTTT.

This clone was detected once. The V and J genes are TRBV18 and TRBJ1-6; 9 bases map to TRBD1. This CDR3 is 15 amino acids long. The germline gives CDR1 KGHSH, CDR2 LQKENI. After removal of 6 bases from V and 10 bases from J, the junction contained 10 bases not matched to a gene. In nucleotides, the CDR3 is TGTGCCAGCTCTTTTGGGACAGGGTCCGGGTCACCCCTCCACTTT. Amino acids: CASSFGTGSGSPLHF. The full variable domain, completed using reference TRBV18 and TRBJ1-6, is NAGVMQNPRHLVRRRGQEARLRCSPMKGHSHVYWYRQLPEEGLKFMVYLQKENIIDESGMPKERFSAEFPKEGPSILRIQQVVRGDSAAYFCASSFGTGSGSPLHFGNGTRLTVT.

This chain uses TRBV12-3 or TRBV12-4 with TRBJ1-2; 8 nucleotides match TRBD1. The trim removed 7 bases at V and 7 bases at J, leaving 8 bases unmatched. This CDR3 has 13 residues. The CDR3 sequence is CASKKTGVFGYTF. The CDR3 region has the DNA TGTGCCAGCAAAAAGACAGGGGTATTTGGCTACACCTTC.

The rearrangement links TRBV4-1 to TRBJ2-7; 9 bases agree with TRBD2. CDR3 length: 17 residues. The trim removed 2 bases at V and 0 bases at J, leaving 8 bases unmatched. In germline, CDR1 is MGHRA, CDR2 YSYEKL. CDR3 loop: CASSQYPLTSGSYEQYF. CDR3 bases: TGCGCCAGCAGCCAATACCCTCTGACTAGCGGCTCCTACGAGCAGTACTTC.

The rearrangement uses TRBV5-1 and TRBJ1-1; 8 positions agree with TRBD1. J lost 5 bases, V lost 4 bases, and 13 bases had no gene match. Per the germline V gene, CDR1 is SGHRS and CDR2 is YFSETQ. This CDR3 spans 16 amino acids. CDR3 in amino acids: CASSTSLGQGGTEAFF. DNA of the CDR3: TGCGCCAGCAGCACCAGCCTCGGACAGGGTGGGACTGAAGCTTTCTTT.

The V call is TRBV9, the J call TRBJ2-2, with 12 bases fitting TRBD2. The J segment lost 5 bases and the V segment lost 4 bases, leaving 6 bases of the junction unmatched. This CDR3 is 16 amino acids long. Germline V gene sequence: CDR1 SGDLS, CDR2 YYNGEE. In DNA, the CDR3 is TGTGCCAGCAGCTCCCAGGGGACTAGCGGGACCGGGGAGCTGTTTTTT. This sequence encodes CASSSQGTSGTGELFF.